This T cell receptor beta chain was retrieved from a study of spatial heterogeneity in lung cancer. Trimming removed 0 bases at V and 7 bases at J, with 12 bases between. The V gene's germline CDR1 is LNHNV and CDR2 YYDKDF (reference sequence). The CDR3 covers 14 residues. Time point indicated: sample taken at primary tumor resection. Whole RNA was taken from tumor, nontumor lung or frozen PBMC; it was then sequenced unsorted. Untreated early-stage non-small cell lung cancer patients, fewer than 85 in total, were the donors. Every TCR cDNA molecule carried a tag that served as a unique molecular identifier. TCRdb passed the 5' RACE reads through MiXCR, listing each CDR3 protein once. The sample lists roughly 18,000 distinct CDR3 sequences, 15% to 20% occurring once.

This chain joins TRBV15 and TRBJ1-1; tentatively, D is TRBD1 (5 bases). This receptor was taken from a male donor with early-stage non-small cell lung cancer. This material consisted of PBMCs, taken at surgery. The CDR3 sequence is CATSRDGGQDEAFF. In DNA form, the CDR3 reads TGTGCCACCAGCAGAGATGGTGGACAAGATGAAGCTTTCTTT.